Listed below are T cell receptor beta chains from one sample, sequenced in a study of technical replicates of blood from several donors. Assay used: immunoSEQ multiplex PCR; TCRdb lists only in-frame clones, some missing. The sample has roughly 80,000 clones, around 91% seen once. Source material: T cells isolated from PBMCs. The source of these receptors is a human donor in good health. CDR3s include the opening cysteine and the closing phenylalanine or tryptophan. The D gene is left open where the match is weak. Not all rows give a size; the values are once, few, many and, for expanded clones, a class.

v_gene	abundance	j_gene	d_gene	CDR3aa	CDR3nt
TRBV2	-	TRBJ2-3	-	CASQPPLTADTQYF	TGTGCCAGCCAACCCCCCCTAACGGCAGATACGCAGTATTTT
TRBV5-6	-	TRBJ2-7	TRBD1	CASNPGQSYEQYF	TGTGCCAGCAATCCGGGACAGTCCTACGAGCAGTACTTC
TRBV2	-	TRBJ2-5	-	CASSEEWRDQETQYF	TGTGCCAGCAGTGAGGAATGGCGGGACCAAGAGACCCAGTACTTC
TRBV6-5	-	TRBJ1-1	-	CASYRLDTEAFF	TGTGCCAGCTACAGATTAGACACTGAAGCTTTCTTT
TRBV30	-	TRBJ2-5	-	CAWNPGQETQYF	TGTGCCTGGAACCCAGGACAAGAGACCCAGTACTTC
TRBV4-3	-	TRBJ2-7	-	CASSQGRDAPYEQYF	TGCGCCAGCAGCCAAGGGCGGGACGCCCCCTACGAGCAGTACTTC
TRBV5-1	-	TRBJ1-1	-	CASSLEAGAGLNTEAFF	TGCGCCAGCAGCTTGGAGGCAGGGGCGGGTTTGAACACTGAAGCTTTCTTT
TRBV25-1	-	TRBJ2-1	TRBD1	CASSPGGINEQFF	TGTGCCAGCTCACCAGGGGGCATAAATGAGCAGTTCTTC
TRBV18	once	TRBJ1-4	TRBD1	CASSPEGAINEKLFF	TGTGCCAGCTCACCAGAGGGGGCGATTAATGAAAAACTGTTTTTT
TRBV30	-	TRBJ2-5	TRBD1	CAGTGVRETQYF	TGTGCCGGGACAGGGGTAAGAGAGACCCAGTACTTC
TRBV18	-	TRBJ2-7	-	CASSPGESEQYF	TGTGCCAGCTCACCAGGGGAGTCCGAGCAGTACTTC
TRBV6-6	-	TRBJ1-5	-	CASSYVNSHQPQHF	TGTGCCAGCAGTTACGTAAACAGTCATCAGCCCCAGCATTTT
TRBV11-2	-	TRBJ1-2	TRBD1	CASSLDRDSLNGYTF	TGTGCCAGCAGTCTGGATAGGGACAGTCTTAATGGCTACACCTTC
TRBV30	-	TRBJ2-7	-	CAWSHRAYEQYF	TGTGCCTGGAGTCACAGGGCCTACGAGCAGTACTTC
TRBV5-1	-	TRBJ2-7	TRBD2	CASKTGTSGGYEQYF	TGCGCCAGCAAAACGGGGACTAGCGGGGGGTACGAGCAGTACTTC
TRBV5-1	-	TRBJ2-7	-	CASSLTGERYEQYF	TGCGCCAGCAGCTTAACGGGAGAGCGTTACGAGCAGTACTTC
TRBV9	-	TRBJ2-3	-	CASSVGRVWADTQYF	TGTGCCAGCAGCGTAGGGAGAGTCTGGGCAGATACGCAGTATTTT
TRBV28	few	TRBJ2-7	TRBD2	CASSLGLAGVSEQYF	TGTGCCAGCAGTTTAGGGCTAGCGGGAGTAAGTGAGCAGTACTTC
TRBV6-5	-	TRBJ1-2	TRBD1	CASSFAGQGDGYTF	TGTGCCAGCAGTTTCGCAGGACAGGGGGACGGCTACACCTTC
TRBV25-1	-	TRBJ1-1	-	CASSSGVNTEAFF	TGTGCCAGCAGCTCAGGGGTGAACACTGAAGCTTTCTTT
TRBV11-2	-	TRBJ1-3	-	CASSLGQFGNTIYF	TGTGCCAGCAGCTTGGGACAATTTGGAAACACCATATATTTT
TRBV9	-	TRBJ1-1	TRBD1	CASSGQGYTEAFF	TGTGCCAGCAGTGGACAGGGCTACACTGAAGCTTTCTTT
TRBV5-1	-	TRBJ2-7	TRBD2	CASMGLAGGPGSEQYF	TGCGCCAGCATGGGGCTAGCGGGAGGGCCTGGTAGCGAGCAGTACTTC
TRBV10-2	once	TRBJ2-3	-	CASSEVVSDTQYF	TGCGCCAGCAGTGAAGTAGTGTCAGATACGCAGTATTTT
TRBV27	-	TRBJ1-5	-	CASSLGGPNQPQHF	TGTGCCAGCAGCCTGGGGGGTCCCAATCAGCCCCAGCATTTT
TRBV30	once	TRBJ2-7	-	CAWSEGREQYF	TGTGCCTGGAGTGAGGGGCGGGAGCAGTACTTC
TRBV29-1	-	TRBJ2-1	TRBD2	CSAAARGSPYNEQFF	TGCAGCGCAGCCGCTCGCGGGAGCCCCTACAATGAGCAGTTCTTC
TRBV28	-	TRBJ1-5	-	CASSLPRVYNQPQHF	TGTGCCAGCAGTTTACCCAGGGTTTACAATCAGCCCCAGCATTTT
TRBV4-3	-	TRBJ2-5	TRBD2	CASSQVVAGVEETQYF	TGCGCCAGCAGCCAAGTGGTAGCGGGAGTGGAGGAGACCCAGTACTTC
TRBV4-3	-	TRBJ2-2	-	CASSQLDSRGTGELFF	TGCGCCAGCAGCCAACTGGACAGTCGTGGCACCGGGGAGCTGTTTTTT
TRBV10-3	-	TRBJ2-7	-	CAISVGNSYEQYF	TGTGCCATCAGTGTCGGGAACTCCTACGAGCAGTACTTC
TRBV15	-	TRBJ2-7	TRBD1	CATRQGGYEQYF	TGTGCCACCAGACAGGGGGGTTACGAGCAGTACTTC
TRBV7-9	once	TRBJ2-3	-	CASMGSFTDTQYF	TGTGCCAGCATGGGCAGCTTCACAGATACGCAGTATTTT
TRBV14	-	TRBJ2-3	TRBD2	CASSQVGLAGYTDTQYF	TGTGCCAGCAGCCAAGTGGGACTAGCGGGATACACAGATACGCAGTATTTT
TRBV27	-	TRBJ1-5	-	CASRSDIYSNQPQHF	TGTGCCAGCAGATCGGACATTTATAGCAATCAGCCCCAGCATTTT
TRBV27	-	TRBJ2-4	-	CASSLSAGPKNIQYF	TGTGCCAGCAGTTTATCGGCAGGGCCCAAAAACATTCAGTACTTC
TRBV19	-	TRBJ1-2	TRBD1	CASSMGQGDGYTF	TGTGCCAGTAGTATGGGACAGGGGGACGGCTACACCTTC
TRBV19	-	TRBJ2-7	TRBD1	CASSTKGQPLFPYEQYF	TGTGCCAGTAGTACCAAGGGACAGCCCTTATTTCCCTACGAGCAGTACTTC
TRBV27	once	TRBJ2-7	TRBD1	CASSKAPGTGVYEQYF	TGTGCCAGCAGTAAAGCTCCCGGGACAGGAGTCTACGAGCAGTACTTC
TRBV25-1	-	TRBJ1-3	TRBD1	CASAGTVSGNTIYF	TGTGCCAGCGCCGGGACAGTTTCCGGAAACACCATATATTTT
TRBV7-2	-	TRBJ1-1	-	CASSLGVTDQAFF	TGTGCCAGCAGCTTAGGGGTGACAGACCAAGCTTTCTTT
TRBV11-3	-	TRBJ2-3	-	CASSLVGGPSTDTQYF	TGTGCCAGCAGCCTTGTCGGCGGGCCGAGCACAGATACGCAGTATTTT